These 23 T cell receptor beta chains share one sample of origin, sequenced in a study of T cells in Graves' hyperthyroidism and ophthalmopathy (dated by TCRdb to between 2018 and 2021). The receptor library was made with multiplex PCR. The sequencer listed for this sample is Illumina HiSeq 2000. Amplification of TCR beta CDR3 regions was carried out from RNA transcripts. The first round of RT-PCR for the TCR CDR3 was performed with the HTBI primer set and the Qiagen OneStep RT-PCR kit. The public reads were reprocessed in TCRdb via fastp at Q25 and MiXCR, keeping in-frame beta chains. Each entry merges the rows of one CDR3 protein and shows their most common DNA and genes. This sample gives about 300,000 distinct CDR3 sequences in total; 10% to 15% of them show up just once. The ten largest clones represent roughly 8% of the sample. The sequencing input was blood. The receptors here all came from a woman in her twenties or thirties with Graves' hyperthyroidism that later progressed to Graves' ophthalmopathy.

In its sample, this clonotype was seen many times. This chain links TRBV2 with TRBJ2-7; D assignment may be TRBD1 or TRBD2 (7 bases each). The CDR3 has 16 residues. Trimming removed 3 bases at V and 4 bases at J, with 19 bases between. CDR1 and CDR2 (germline): SNHLY, FYNNEI. The CDR3 reads CASSDKGGTAVYEQYF. CDR3 nucleotides: TGTGCCAGCAGTGATAAGGGGGGGACAGCGGTTTACGAGCAGTACTTC. Filled out from reference TRBV2 and TRBJ2-7, the complete variable domain reads EPEVTQTPSHQVTQMGQEVILRCVPISNHLYFYWYRQILGQKVEFLVSFYNNEISEKSEIFDDQFSVERPDGSNFTLKIRSTKLEDSAMYFCASSDKGGTAVYEQYFGPGTRLTVT.

This clonotype was counted many times. The V and J genes are TRBV20-1 and TRBJ2-7; D is unresolved. This CDR3 is built from 12 residues. The ends were cut back, 0 bases at V and 6 bases at J, with 9 bases in the middle. Germline V gives CDR1 DFQATT, CDR2 SNEGSKA (reference sequence). CDR3 loop: CSARDRAPEQYF. CDR3 sequence (DNA): TGCAGTGCTAGAGATCGTGCGCCCGAGCAGTACTTC.

This clonotype appeared many times. This sequence joins TRBV29-1 and TRBJ2-7; weak D call: TRBD2 (6 bases). This CDR3 is 14 amino acids long. The germline V and J ends were trimmed by 0 bases and 0 bases, with 9 bases remaining between them. The germline V gene encodes CDR1 SQVTM and CDR2 ANQGSEA. The CDR3 sequence: CSVEEDGSSYEQYF. The CDR3 nucleotides are TGCAGCGTTGAAGAGGACGGGAGCTCCTACGAGCAGTACTTC.

In its sample, this clonotype was seen a few times. The CDR3 DNA reads TGCGCCAGCAGCCAACCTCGTTTCGGACAGGGGACCGGGGAGCTGTTTTTT. Protein sequence: CASSQPRFGQGTGELFF. The genes are TRBV4-3 and TRBJ2-2, with 9 bases matching TRBD1. Per the germline V gene, CDR1 is LGHNA and CDR2 is YSLEER. V trimming: 2 bases; J trimming: 5 bases; junction bases outside the gene matches: 9. This CDR3 spans 17 amino acids.

In its sample, this clonotype was seen many times. This chain connects TRBV7-2 to TRBJ1-1, with D maybe TRBD1 (5 bases). Deletions cut 1 base from V and 0 bases from J, with 12 bases between. Looked up from germline, CDR1 is SGHTA and CDR2 is FQGNSA. This CDR3 is 16 amino acids long. The DNA for the CDR3 is TGTGCCAGCAGCTTAGAGCTTGGGGGAATGAACACTGAAGCTTTCTTT. Protein sequence: CASSLELGGMNTEAFF. The whole variable domain, filled in from reference TRBV7-2 and TRBJ1-1, reads GAGVSQSPSNKVTEKGKDVELRCDPISGHTALYWYRQSLGQGLEFLIYFQGNSAPDKSGLPSDRFSAERTGGSVSTLTIQRTQQEDSAVYLCASSLELGGMNTEAFFGQGTRLTVV.

The rearrangement links TRBV19 to TRBJ2-3; 10 bases are shared with TRBD1. The CDR3 sequence is 16 residues long. Looked up from germline, CDR1 is LNHDA and CDR2 is SQIVND (reference sequence). The J segment lost 7 bases and the V segment lost 3 bases, leaving 10 bases of the junction unmatched. The CDR3: CASSIGTGAATNTQYF. In DNA, the CDR3 is TGTGCCAGTAGTATTGGGACAGGGGCGGCCACGAATACGCAGTATTTT.

This clonotype was observed many times. The chain carries TRBV7-9 and TRBJ2-2; 7 bases are shared with TRBD2. The CDR3 loop spans 16 amino acids. J was trimmed by 5 bases and V by 5 bases; bases with no gene match: 11. Germline values: CDR1 SEHNR, CDR2 FQNEAQ (reference sequence). The CDR3 sequence: CASSPGGNEQTGELFF. CDR3 in DNA: TGTGCCAGCAGCCCCGGGGGGAACGAACAGACCGGGGAGCTGTTTTTT.

This chain links TRBV5-1 with TRBJ1-3, with D unclear. This CDR3 has 18 amino acids. The germline V gene encodes CDR1 SGHRS and CDR2 YFSETQ. Deletions cut 1 base from V and 0 bases from J, with 17 bases between. In DNA, the CDR3 is TGCGCCAGCAGCTTGAATTTGAGGACCGCCAGCTCTGGAAACACCATATATTTT. This codes for CASSLNLRTASSGNTIYF.

In its sample, this clonotype was seen many times. The CDR3 loop is CASSINVGYGYTF. The CDR3 nucleotides read TGTGCCAGTAGTATAAACGTGGGCTATGGCTACACCTTC. This sequence joins TRBV19 and TRBJ1-2, with no clear D. The germline V and J ends were trimmed by 2 bases and 4 bases, with 8 bases remaining between them. The CDR3 is 13 amino acids. Germline values: CDR1 LNHDA, CDR2 SQIVND (reference sequence).

This clonotype was picked up many times. V is TRBV7-2 and J is TRBJ1-5; D unclear. Germline CDR1 and CDR2: SGHTA and FQGNSA. The CDR3 loop spans 13 amino acids. V was cut by 2 bases and J by 3 bases, with 5 bases left in between. DNA for the CDR3: TGTGCCAGCAGCTTAAGTTACAATCAGCCCCAGCATTTT. Translating gives CASSLSYNQPQHF. Together with reference TRBV7-2 and TRBJ1-5, the CDR3 gives the full variable domain: GAGVSQSPSNKVTEKGKDVELRCDPISGHTALYWYRQSLGQGLEFLIYFQGNSAPDKSGLPSDRFSAERTGGSVSTLTIQRTQQEDSAVYLCASSLSYNQPQHFGDGTRLSIL.

This clonotype occurred many times. CDR3 in amino acids: CASSLDVGELFF. CDR3 coding DNA: TGTGCCAGCAGCTTAGATGTCGGGGAGCTGTTTTTT. The chain recombines TRBV7-2 with TRBJ2-2; D gene ambiguous. Germline CDR1 and CDR2: SGHTA and FQGNSA. The CDR3 length is 12 residues. V was cut by 1 base and J by 7 bases, with 4 bases left in between.

Points on this clonotype: Given a much more abundant clone one base away, this may be a read error. The chain employs TRBV4-1 and TRBJ2-7, with 9 bases that match TRBD2. Germline assignment: CDR1 MGHRA and CDR2 YSYEKL. The CDR3 extends over 15 amino acids. CDR3 in amino acids: CASGQGATSGDEQYF. In nucleotides, the CDR3 is TGCGCCAGCGGCCAAGGCGCGACTAGCGGCGACGAGCAGTACTTC.

This clonotype was detected ten times or more. The chain is built from TRBV7-2 and TRBJ2-2; 9 bases map to TRBD2. Per germline, CDR1 SGHTA and CDR2 FQGNSA. Losses at the gene ends were 2 bases for V and 6 bases for J; bases not matched to a gene: 7. The CDR3 runs to 16 residues. The CDR3 sequence: CASSLRGSGSPGELFF. The DNA for the CDR3 is TGTGCCAGCAGCTTAAGGGGTAGCGGGAGCCCCGGGGAGCTGTTTTTT.

This clonotype was counted many times. This sequence joins TRBV7-9 and TRBJ2-7; the D gene is possibly TRBD1 (6 bases). The CDR3 is made up of 15 amino acids. V lost 1 base, J lost 1 base, and 11 bases lay in between. The germline CDR1 and CDR2 sequences are SEHNR and FQNEAQ (reference sequence). The chain's CDR3 is CASSLGSGASYEQYF. The CDR3 bases are TGTGCCAGCAGCTTAGGCTCAGGGGCTTCCTACGAGCAGTACTTC. Combining the CDR3 with reference TRBV7-9 and TRBJ2-7 gives the whole variable domain DTGVSQNPRHKITKRGQNVTFRCDPISEHNRLYWYRQTLGQGPEFLTYFQNEAQLEKSRLLSDRFSAERPKGSFSTLEIQRTEQGDSAMYLCASSLGSGASYEQYFGPGTRLTVT.

Ten or more counts support this clonotype. A much more abundant neighbour one base away suggests this may be a read error. Written as DNA, the CDR3 is TGTGCCAGCACCCTGGGGAGGGACACTGAAGCTTTCTTT. Translated: CASTLGRDTEAFF. The chain employs TRBV28 and TRBJ1-1; D call uncertain. Trimming took 7 bases from V and 3 from J, leaving 12 bases between them. The CDR3 is 13 amino acids. Germline V gene data show CDR1 as MDHEN and CDR2 as SYDVKM.

The V gene is TRBV4-1, the J gene TRBJ1-4; D remains unclear. The germline CDR1 and CDR2 sequences are MGHRA and YSYEKL. V lost 4 bases and J lost 2, with 11 bases in between. This CDR3 has 15 residues. CDR3: CASSRVLNTNEKLFF. The CDR3 nucleotides are TGCGCCAGCAGCCGGGTACTCAATACTAATGAAAAACTGTTTTTT.

This clonotype was seen repeatedly, ten times or more. The CDR3 DNA reads as TGTGCCAGCAGGGACGCAGGGACTGAAGCTTTCTTT. Protein sequence: CASRDAGTEAFF. The rearrangement uses TRBV6-1 and TRBJ1-1; D might be TRBD1 (5 bases). CDR1 is MNHNS and CDR2 is SASEGT in the germline V gene. CDR3 size: 12 residues. V shed 6 bases and J shed 5 bases, with 10 bases lying between them.

This clonotype was observed a few times. The genes are TRBV5-5 and TRBJ1-4; TRBD1 matches at 7 bases. The CDR3 consists of 14 residues. Germline V gives CDR1 SGHKS, CDR2 YYEKEE (reference sequence). V lost 4 bases to trimming and J lost 7 bases; unmatched junction nucleotides: 7. CDR3 DNA sequence: TGTGCCAGCAGCCCAGGACAGGATAGTGAAAAACTGTTTTTT. This encodes CASSPGQDSEKLFF.

This clonotype was picked up many times. This chain uses TRBV27 with TRBJ2-5; 10 bases fit TRBD1. J lost 4 bases, V lost 4 bases, and 9 bases had no gene match. Germline-derived CDR1 and CDR2 are MNHEY and SMNVEV (reference sequence). This CDR3 comprises 16 residues. DNA for the CDR3: TGTGCCAGCAGTTCCGCCGAGGGACAGGGGTCAGAGACCCAGTACTTC. Residues: CASSSAEGQGSETQYF.

Many counts were recorded for this clonotype. V usage is TRBV28 and J usage is TRBJ2-7; 11 bases agree with TRBD2. Trimming removed 4 bases from V and 5 bases from J; junction bases left unmatched: 7. The CDR3 length is 15 residues. Germline V gene sequence: CDR1 MDHEN, CDR2 SYDVKM. CDR3 loop: CASSSPELAGDEQYF. The CDR3 DNA sequence: TGTGCCAGCAGTTCCCCTGAACTAGCGGGAGACGAGCAGTACTTC.

This clonotype came up many times. The rearrangement uses TRBV10-3 and TRBJ2-3, with D possibly matching TRBD1 (5 bases). Deletions cut 2 bases from V and 3 bases from J, with 12 bases between. In germline, CDR1 is ENHRY, CDR2 SYGVKD. CDR3 size: 15 residues. CDR3 region: CAISEGQGGTDTQYF. DNA of the CDR3: TGTGCCATCAGTGAGGGACAAGGTGGTACAGATACGCAGTATTTT.

This clonotype was recorded many times. This chain joins TRBV27 and TRBJ2-3; 7 nucleotides match TRBD1. V gave up 8 bases and J gave up 3 bases; unmatched junction bases: 2. CDR3 length: 12 amino acids. Germline V gives CDR1 MNHEY, CDR2 SMNVEV (reference sequence). CDR3 nucleotides: TGTGCCAGCGGGGACAGTACAGATACGCAGTATTTT. Its translation is CASGDSTDTQYF.

The rearrangement uses TRBV5-1 and TRBJ2-2; 10 positions match TRBD2. The CDR3 extends over 14 amino acids. Germline CDR1 and CDR2: SGHRS and YFSETQ. J was trimmed by 6 bases and V by 3 bases; bases with no gene match: 2. This CDR3 is CASSYLAGAGELFF. DNA of the CDR3: TGCGCCAGCAGCTACCTAGCGGGAGCCGGGGAGCTGTTTTTT.